The present entry profiles one TCR beta chain with its context. Which antigen it targets is not known. It has no much larger one-base neighbor in the sample; base qualities were not kept. This entry is derived from a study of glioma-infiltrating T cells (dated by TCRdb to between 2015 and 2016). Looking at the study overall: The study sequenced TCR alpha- and beta-chain repertoires from glioma tissue, from non-neoplastic brain tissue and from matched peripheral blood mononuclear cells. Each tissue-infiltrating repertoire was compared with the same patient's peripheral blood repertoire to measure divergence between tissue and blood T-cell populations. The paired cohort was made up of three low-grade glioma patients, 7 or 8 primary glioblastoma patients and three non-glioma patients who contributed non-neoplastic brain tissue.

The research as a whole found: VJ-independent divergence between tissue and blood was below expectation in non-neoplastic patients but above expectation in all gliomas, especially low-grade gliomas. Very few CDR3 sequences were shared between tissue and blood, attributed to high CDR3 diversity and limited sampling. Group comparisons rested on small numbers: three non-neoplastic, three low-grade glioma and several glioblastoma patients.

TCR alpha and beta CDR3 regions were amplified with the iRepertoire nested amplicon-rescue multiplex PCR (arm-PCR) platform from RNA. For one-step reverse transcription and amplification, roughly 100-450 ng of tissue mRNA or PBMC total RNA was used as input. Following bead purification, Illumina adapters were added through a secondary multiplex PCR, and the libraries were then gel-purified between 200 and 400 bp. Demultiplexing relied on internal 6-nucleotide barcodes carried by the libraries. Sequencing of the libraries was done on an Illumina MiSeq using 2x220 or 2x250 nucleotide paired-end reads. The paper's processing steps were these. Paired reads were merged using FLASH 1.2.11 and were aligned to the GRCh37 human genome using BWA-MEM, after which TRA and TRB reads were extracted. For V and J assignment, an IMGT-derived reference of cassette sequences and CDR3 motifs that included pseudogenes was used. Reads were translated in three frames, and productive CDR3s were defined as those with a C...FGXG motif and no stop codons. Clonotypes were defined as unique combinations of V-J cassette pair and CDR3 amino acid sequence. Reads were filtered by Hamming distance, thresholded by each sample's sequence error rate in mapped regions. TCRdb redid the processing of the public reads, applying fastp at Q25 and MiXCR, and retained in-frame beta chains. Each entry is one CDR3 protein sequence, shown with its most common DNA and genes. TCRdb's processing, not the authors' own work, is the source of the V and J calls. The sample table holds roughly 190,000 distinct CDR3 sequences, of which more than 30% were seen once. The top ten hold 20% of the sample.

CDR1 SGDLS and CDR2 YYNGEE were looked up in the germline V gene. Between the V and J ends, shortened by 4 bases and 6 bases respectively, the junction contains 14 bases. The CDR3 spans 14 residues, from the cysteine through the phenylalanine. Only the CDR3 region is kept as DNA, spanning 42 bases read in frame from base 1. Sequences were obtained from glioma tissue, nonneoplastic brain tissue, or PBMCs (not recorded which). The receptor was derived from a human donor with low-grade glioma or glioblastoma, undergoing nonglioma brain surgery, or in good health (not recorded which). The sequence joins TRBV9 to TRBJ1-5; TRBD1 is perhaps the D gene, given 6 matching bases. The DNA sequence is as follows: TGTGCCAGCAGCCCGGGGTACAGGGCTCAGCCCCAGCATTTT. Its product reads: CASSPGYRAQPQHF.